This TCR beta chain stems from a study of CD8 T cells in Susac syndrome. TCR beta sequencing covered blood CD8+ and CD4+ T cells. The CDR3 is 15 amino acids. V was trimmed by 3 bases and J by 0 bases, leaving 11 bases between them. Per germline, CDR1 SGHAT and CDR2 FQNNGV. Reverse transcription used 0.5 to 1 ug RNA and random hexamers. Across 54 Vbeta and 13 Jbeta, immunoSEQ multiplex PCR amplified TCR beta CDR3. MiXCR, applied by TCRdb to the immunoSEQ multiplex PCR reads, yields one record per CDR3 protein. The sample lists fewer than 150,000 distinct CDR3 sequences, approximately 89% occurring once.

The receptor was derived from a human donor with multiple sclerosis. Material for sequencing was CD8+ T cells from PBMCs. J is TRBJ1-2 and V is TRBV11-2; unclear D gene. The CDR3 protein is CASSFEDTPNYGYTF. CDR3 DNA sequence: TGTGCCAGCAGCTTCGAAGACACTCCTAACTATGGCTACACCTTC.